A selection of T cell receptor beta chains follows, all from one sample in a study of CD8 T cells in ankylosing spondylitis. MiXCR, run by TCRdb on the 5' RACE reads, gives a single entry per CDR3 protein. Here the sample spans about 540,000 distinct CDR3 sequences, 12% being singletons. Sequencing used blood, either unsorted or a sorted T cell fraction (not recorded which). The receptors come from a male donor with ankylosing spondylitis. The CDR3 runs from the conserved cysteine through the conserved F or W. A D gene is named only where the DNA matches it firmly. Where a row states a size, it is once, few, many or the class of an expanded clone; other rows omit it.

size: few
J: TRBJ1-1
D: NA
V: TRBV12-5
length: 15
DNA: TGTGCTAGTGGTTTGTTCGGACAGATTAACACTGAAGCTTTCTTT
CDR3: CASGLFGQINTEAFF

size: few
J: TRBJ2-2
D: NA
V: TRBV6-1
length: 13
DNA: TGTGCCAGCACCCGACGGGCCCCCGGAGAGCTGTTTTTT
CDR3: CASTRRAPGELFF

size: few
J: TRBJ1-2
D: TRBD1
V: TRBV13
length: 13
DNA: TGTGCCAGCAGCGAGGACAGGGCGTATGGCTACACCTTC
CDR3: CASSEDRAYGYTF

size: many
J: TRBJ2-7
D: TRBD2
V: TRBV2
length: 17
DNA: TGTGCCAGCAGTGGGGGACTAGCGGGAGGGAAAGGCAACGAGCAGTACTTC
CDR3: CASSGGLAGGKGNEQYF

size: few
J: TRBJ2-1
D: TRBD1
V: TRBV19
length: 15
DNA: TGTGCCAGTAGTACGGGGACAGTAACTTACAATGAGCAGTTCTTC
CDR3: CASSTGTVTYNEQFF

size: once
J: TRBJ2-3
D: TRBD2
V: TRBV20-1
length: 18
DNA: TGCAGTGCTAGAGATAGTAAACTAGCGGGGACCCGCACAGATACGCAGTATTTT
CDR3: CSARDSKLAGTRTDTQYF

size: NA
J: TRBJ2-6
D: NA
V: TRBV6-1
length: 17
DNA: TGTGCCAGCAGTGAATATTTAGGTGGCTCTGGGGCCAACGTCCTGACTTTC
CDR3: CASSEYLGGSGANVLTF

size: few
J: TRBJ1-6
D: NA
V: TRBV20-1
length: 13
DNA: TGCAGTGACTCCGGGGGCATTAATTCACCCCTCCACTTT
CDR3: CSDSGGINSPLHF

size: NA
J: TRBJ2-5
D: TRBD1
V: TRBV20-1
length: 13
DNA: TGCAGTGCTAGAGTGGACAGGGAAGAGACCCAGTACTTC
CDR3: CSARVDREETQYF

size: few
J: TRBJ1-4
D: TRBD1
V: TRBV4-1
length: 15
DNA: TGCGCCAGCAGCCAGGACAGGGTCACTAATGAAAAACTGTTTTTT
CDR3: CASSQDRVTNEKLFF

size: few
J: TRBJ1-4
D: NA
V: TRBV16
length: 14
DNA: TGTGCCAGCAGCCAAGCCGGGAAAAATGAAAAACTGTTTTTT
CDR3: CASSQAGKNEKLFF

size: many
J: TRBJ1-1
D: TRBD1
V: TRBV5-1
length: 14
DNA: TGCGCCAGCAGCGCACAGGGGGCCAACACTGAAGCTTTCTTT
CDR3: CASSAQGANTEAFF

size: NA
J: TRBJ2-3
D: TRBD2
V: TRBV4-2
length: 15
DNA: TGTGCCACCGGACTAGCGGGAGTGGAAATAGATACGCAGTATTTT
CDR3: CATGLAGVEIDTQYF

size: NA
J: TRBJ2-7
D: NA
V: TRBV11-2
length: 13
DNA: TGTGCCAGCAGCTCAACCAACCAGCGGGAGCAGTACTTC
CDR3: CASSSTNQREQYF

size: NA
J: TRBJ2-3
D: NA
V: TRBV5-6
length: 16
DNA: TGTGCCAGCAGCTTGTTTTCGCAGAGACCACCAGATACGCAGTATTTT
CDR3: CASSLFSQRPPDTQYF

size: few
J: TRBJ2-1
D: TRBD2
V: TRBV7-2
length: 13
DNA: TGTGCCAGCACCGGACTAGCGTCAAATGAGCAGTTCTTC
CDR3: CASTGLASNEQFF

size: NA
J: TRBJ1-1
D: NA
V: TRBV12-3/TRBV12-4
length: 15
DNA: TGTGCCAGCAGTTTAGAGGCAGGGAGCCAAACTGAAGCTTTCTTT
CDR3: CASSLEAGSQTEAFF

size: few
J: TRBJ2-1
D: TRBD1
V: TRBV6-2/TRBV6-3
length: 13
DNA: TGTGCCAGCAGACAGGGACAGTACAATGAGCAGTTCTTC
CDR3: CASRQGQYNEQFF

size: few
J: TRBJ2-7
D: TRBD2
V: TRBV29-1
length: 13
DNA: TGCAGCGTTCTAGCGGGAGGTTGGGACGAGCAGTACTTC
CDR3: CSVLAGGWDEQYF

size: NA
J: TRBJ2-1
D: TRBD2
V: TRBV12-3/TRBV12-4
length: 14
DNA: TGTGCCAGCACCGTGACTAGCGGTTACAATGAGCAGTTCTTC
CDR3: CASTVTSGYNEQFF

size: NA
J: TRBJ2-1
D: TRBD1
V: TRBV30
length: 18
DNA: TGTGCCTGGAGACCGGGACAGGCCCCTTCGGGGAGGACGAATGAGCAGTTCTTC
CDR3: CAWRPGQAPSGRTNEQFF

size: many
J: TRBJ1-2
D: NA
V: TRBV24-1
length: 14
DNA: TGTGCCACCAGTGATCACACATCCGGCTATGGCTACACCTTC
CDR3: CATSDHTSGYGYTF

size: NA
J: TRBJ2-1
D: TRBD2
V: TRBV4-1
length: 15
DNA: TGCGCCAGCAGCCAAGGGACTAGCGGGAAGAATGAGCAGTTCTTC
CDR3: CASSQGTSGKNEQFF

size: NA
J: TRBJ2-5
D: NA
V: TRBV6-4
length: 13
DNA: TGTGCCAGCAGTGAGGGGACTCAAGAGACCCAGTACTTC
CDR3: CASSEGTQETQYF

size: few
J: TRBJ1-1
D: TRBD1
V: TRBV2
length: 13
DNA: TGTGCCAGCACCAAGGGGGCATCCACTGAAGCTTTCTTT
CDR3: CASTKGASTEAFF

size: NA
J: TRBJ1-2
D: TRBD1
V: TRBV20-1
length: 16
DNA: TGCAGTGCTAGAGGGCGGACAGGAAGTGGAGACTATGGCTACACCTTC
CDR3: CSARGRTGSGDYGYTF

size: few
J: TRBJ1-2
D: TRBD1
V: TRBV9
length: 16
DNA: TGTGCCAGCAGCGCGGGACAGGCGGCGGGCTTCTATGGCTACACCTTC
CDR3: CASSAGQAAGFYGYTF

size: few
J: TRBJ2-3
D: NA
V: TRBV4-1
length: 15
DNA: TGCGCCAGCAGCCAGGAGGGAGCAATCGGAGATACGCAGTATTTT
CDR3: CASSQEGAIGDTQYF

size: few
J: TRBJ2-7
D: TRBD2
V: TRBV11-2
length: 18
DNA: TGTGCCAGCAGCTTAACCGGGACTAGCGGACCGGCCTCCTACGAGCAGTACTTC
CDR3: CASSLTGTSGPASYEQYF

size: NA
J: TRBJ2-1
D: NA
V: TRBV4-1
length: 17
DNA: TGCGCCAGCAGCCAAGTGGGCAGGGGAGAACCCTACAATGAGCAGTTCTTC
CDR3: CASSQVGRGEPYNEQFF

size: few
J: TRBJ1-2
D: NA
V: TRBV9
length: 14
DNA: TGTGCCAGCAGCGTAGCAATTCCAAGCTATGGCTACACCTTC
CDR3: CASSVAIPSYGYTF

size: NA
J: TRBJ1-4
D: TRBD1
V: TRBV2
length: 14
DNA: TGTGCCAGCAGTATCAGGGGGTACAATGAAAAACTGTTTTTT
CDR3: CASSIRGYNEKLFF

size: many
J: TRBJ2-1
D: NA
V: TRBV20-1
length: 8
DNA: TGCAGTGCTATGGGGCAGTTCTTC
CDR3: CSAMGQFF

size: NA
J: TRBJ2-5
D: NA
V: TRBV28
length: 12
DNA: TGTGCCAGCACCCCTCCGCGCGGGCCCCAGTACTTC
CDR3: CASTPPRGPQYF

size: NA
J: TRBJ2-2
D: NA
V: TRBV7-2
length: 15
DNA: TGTGCCAGCAGCTTTATAGGCGGGCCCACCGGGGAGCTGTTTTTT
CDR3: CASSFIGGPTGELFF

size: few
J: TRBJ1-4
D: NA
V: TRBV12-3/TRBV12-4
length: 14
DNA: TGTGCCAGCAGTTTTTATTCAACTAATGAAAAACTGTTTTTT
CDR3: CASSFYSTNEKLFF

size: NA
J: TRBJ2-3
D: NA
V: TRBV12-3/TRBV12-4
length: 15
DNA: TGTGCCAGCACCCTAGTCGGGGGAGGCGGGTATACGCAGTATTTT
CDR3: CASTLVGGGGYTQYF

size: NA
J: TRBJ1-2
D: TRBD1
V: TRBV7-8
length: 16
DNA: TGTGCCAGCAGCTTAGTGTTGGCGGGACAGAACTATGGCTACACCTTC
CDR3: CASSLVLAGQNYGYTF

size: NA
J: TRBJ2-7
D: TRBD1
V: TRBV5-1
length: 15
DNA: TGCGCCAGCAGCTTACAGGGGTCTTTCGGCTACGAGCAGTACTTC
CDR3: CASSLQGSFGYEQYF

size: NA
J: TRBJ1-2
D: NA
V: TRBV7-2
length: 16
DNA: TGTGCCAGCAGCTTAGATCAGGGGATGGGGCTCTATGGCTACACCTTC
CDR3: CASSLDQGMGLYGYTF